The TCR beta chain described here comes from a study of T cell repertoires in cytomegalovirus infection (dated by TCRdb to between 2019 and 2020). The study in broad terms: Donor HLA type was relevant to the analysis, as public TCR beta signatures indicated carriage of CMV infection together with the matching HLA type. Study-wide findings and limitations: In the ex vivo response, HLA-C-restricted CMV-specific TCR beta clonotypes were dominant, and in two of eight donors the single most frequent clonotype came from this HLA-C-restricted group. Carriers of CMV infection plus the relevant HLA type were discriminated by the cumulative frequency of public TCR beta family members in the study cohort and in an independent approximately 350-donor cohort.

The sample was run on an Illumina HiSeq 1500. TCRdb applied fastp at Q25 and MiXCR to the public reads, then kept only in-frame beta chains. Rows with one shared CDR3 protein collapse into an entry with the most common genes and DNA. Counted in this sample were 54,000 or so distinct CDR3 sequences; more than 25% of them appeared once. Together, the top ten hold about 74% of the sample. As concerns this clonotype: Its binding antigen is unknown. Base qualities are not recorded, but no much larger clone differs from it by a single base.

Looking up the germline V gene (reference sequence) yields CDR1 MNHNY and CDR2 SVGAGI. The germline V end is reduced by 1 base and the J end by 8 bases; junction bases left unmatched: 5. Inclusive of the bounding cysteine and phenylalanine, the CDR3 is 14 residues long. Of the read, only the CDR3 DNA is kept; its 42 bases are in frame from base 1. The specimen was PBMCs, sequenced either directly or after in vitro stimulation (not recorded which). The V and J genes are TRBV6-6 and TRBJ1-3; TRBD1 matches 7 bases in the middle. This TCR derives from a human donor in good health (CMV status not recorded). Some clones in this sample may be carry-over from other donors' samples. The DNA sequence reads TGTGCCAGCAGTTACTTGGGCAGGGGGGACACCATATATTTT. The resulting protein is CASSYLGRGDTIYF.